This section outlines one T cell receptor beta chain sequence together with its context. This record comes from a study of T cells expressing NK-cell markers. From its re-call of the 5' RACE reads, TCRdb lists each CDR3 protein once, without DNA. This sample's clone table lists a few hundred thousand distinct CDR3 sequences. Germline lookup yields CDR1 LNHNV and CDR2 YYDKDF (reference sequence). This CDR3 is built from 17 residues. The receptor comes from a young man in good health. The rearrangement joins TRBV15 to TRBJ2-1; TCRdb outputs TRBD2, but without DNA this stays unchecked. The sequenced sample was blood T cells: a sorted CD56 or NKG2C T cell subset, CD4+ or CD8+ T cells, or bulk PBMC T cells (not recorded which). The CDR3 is CATSREWGGLATNEQFF.